A selection of T cell receptor beta chains follows, all from one sample in a study of cytomegalovirus exposure and HLA in healthy donors. Profiling relied on immunoSEQ multiplex PCR, and the TCRdb table lists in-frame clones only, not all of them. The sample has about 50,000 clones, 60% to 80% seen once. Sequencing used PBMCs. These receptors all stem from a woman in her 40s in good health and CMV-seropositive. Each CDR3 is given with its conserved first and last residue. D genes are given only for firm matches. Not all rows give a size; the values are once, few, many and, for expanded clones, a class.

TRBJ1-6,NA,NA,TRBV7-9,TGTGCCAGCAGCTTACAATCACAGACTAATTCACCCCTCCACTTT,CASSLQSQTNSPLHF
TRBJ2-7,NA,NA,TRBV11-2,TGTGCCAGCAGCCAACTTCAACAGGGTTCCTACGAGCAGTACTTC,CASSQLQQGSYEQYF
TRBJ2-1,NA,TRBD2,TRBV5-1,TGCGCCAGCAGCTTGGAGGCTAGCGGGGGAAATGAGCAGTTCTTC,CASSLEASGGNEQFF
TRBJ2-2,NA,TRBD2,TRBV4-3,TGCGCCAGCAGCCAAGAAACGACTGCGGGGGGGCTGTATGGGGAGCTGTTTTTT,CASSQETTAGGLYGELFF
TRBJ1-2,NA,NA,TRBV18,TGTGCCAGCTCACCACTCGGCGAACAGGGCTATGGCTACACCTTC,CASSPLGEQGYGYTF
TRBJ2-3,NA,NA,TRBV25-1,TGTGCCAGCGGCACAGGGTCGGCTAGGACAGATACGCAGTATTTT,CASGTGSARTDTQYF
TRBJ1-1,NA,NA,TRBV27,TGTGCCAGCAGTTCCAATCGACAGGCCCGAGCTTTCTTT,CASSSNRQARAFF
TRBJ2-1,NA,NA,TRBV7-8,TGTGCCAGCAGCAAAACTAGTGGGGAGCAGTTCTTC,CASSKTSGEQFF
TRBJ1-6,NA,TRBD1,TRBV19,TGTGCCAGTAGTATTCAGGGGGCCTATTCACCCCTCCACTTT,CASSIQGAYSPLHF
TRBJ1-2,NA,NA,TRBV19,TGTGCCACAAGGACAGCTGATAACTATGGCTACACCTTC,CATRTADNYGYTF
TRBJ1-2,few,NA,TRBV19,TGTGCCAGTGGGGGCGCGGATGGCTACACCTTC,CASGGADGYTF
TRBJ2-1,few,TRBD1,TRBV27,TGTGCCAGCAACCGGGACAGGGGAGGGTATGAGCAGTTCTTC,CASNRDRGGYEQFF
TRBJ2-3,NA,NA,TRBV7-8,TGTGCCAGCAGCCCGGGCCAGGGGACCGGCACAGATACGCAGTATTTT,CASSPGQGTGTDTQYF
TRBJ2-7,NA,TRBD2,TRBV7-2,TGTGCCAGCAGCTTACGGGCAGCGGGGGGCCATAACGAGCAGTACTTC,CASSLRAAGGHNEQYF
TRBJ2-5,NA,NA,TRBV7-3,TGTGCCAGCAGCTTACGGGAGAAAGAGACCCAGTACTTC,CASSLREKETQYF
TRBJ2-2,NA,NA,TRBV7-9,TGTGCCAGCAGCCCAGGACGGGGGACCGGGGAGCTGTTTTTT,CASSPGRGTGELFF
TRBJ2-7,NA,TRBD2,TRBV7-2,TGTGCCAGCAGCTTTAGCGGGGGGGTAACCTACGAGCAGTACTTC,CASSFSGGVTYEQYF
TRBJ2-5,NA,TRBD2,TRBV5-1,TGCGCCAGCAGCTTTAGCGGGGGGAAAGAGACCCAGTACTTC,CASSFSGGKETQYF
TRBJ1-1,NA,NA,TRBV7-9,TGTGCCAGCAGCTTAAGGACCGGGATGGAGACTGAAGCTTTCTTT,CASSLRTGMETEAFF
TRBJ1-2,NA,NA,TRBV28,TGTGCCAGCAGTTTGAAGGGACTAAGTCAGGGTCGGTACACCTTC,CASSLKGLSQGRYTF
TRBJ2-3,NA,NA,TRBV7-2,TGTGCCAGCAGGCTAGGGGCGGTAACAGATACGCAGTATTTT,CASRLGAVTDTQYF
TRBJ1-2,NA,NA,TRBV28,TGTGCCAGCAGTTCCGGACAGCGAAGCTATGGCTACACCTTC,CASSSGQRSYGYTF
TRBJ1-2,few,TRBD1,TRBV6-6,TGTGCCAGCGGGGGACAGAAGGGTGGCTACACCTTC,CASGGQKGGYTF
TRBJ2-3,NA,NA,TRBV6-4,TGTGCCAGCAGTGACCGGTCTAGCGAAAGGGATACGCAGTATTTT,CASSDRSSERDTQYF
TRBJ2-7,NA,NA,TRBV11-2,TGTGCCAGCAGCTCCCAACAGACATACTACGAGCAGTACTTC,CASSSQQTYYEQYF
TRBJ2-1,NA,TRBD2,TRBV18,TGTGCCAGCTCACTGGGACTAGCCCCGGGCAATGAGCAGTTCTTC,CASSLGLAPGNEQFF
TRBJ2-7,NA,NA,TRBV7-2,TGTGCCAGCAGCTTCCACGCAGGGGTCTACGAGCAGTACTTC,CASSFHAGVYEQYF
TRBJ1-1,once,TRBD1,TRBV5-4,TGTGCCAGCAGCCCCACCCAGGGGGTTTCGGGCACTGAAGCTTTCTTT,CASSPTQGVSGTEAFF
TRBJ2-3,few,TRBD2,TRBV10-3,TGTGCCATCGGCGTTAGCGGGGGGACCGGGGTAGATACGCAGTATTTT,CAIGVSGGTGVDTQYF
TRBJ1-2,once,TRBD1,TRBV6-6,TGTGCCAGCAGTTACCCCCGACAGGGTTCCTATGGCTACACCTTC,CASSYPRQGSYGYTF
TRBJ2-7,NA,TRBD1,TRBV6-6,TGTGCCAGCATTTCGCCCGGACAGGGTAGGAGCGAGCAGTACTTC,CASISPGQGRSEQYF
TRBJ2-7,NA,NA,TRBV5-4,TGTGCCAGCAGCCCACAGGAAACCTACGAGCAGTACTTC,CASSPQETYEQYF
TRBJ1-4,once,TRBD1,TRBV12-5,TGTGCTAGTGGCCCAACGGGACAGCCTAATGAAAAACTGTTTTTT,CASGPTGQPNEKLFF
TRBJ1-1,NA,TRBD1,TRBV28,TGTGCCAGCAGGTCACAGGGGCAGAACACTGAAGCTTTCTTT,CASRSQGQNTEAFF
TRBJ2-5,NA,TRBD1,TRBV6-5,TGTGCCAGCAGTGAGCGGACAGGGGAGAAGACCCAGTACTTC,CASSERTGEKTQYF
TRBJ2-3,NA,NA,TRBV9,TGTGCCAGCAGCGTAGTTGGGGGGTATGCAGATACGCAGTATTTT,CASSVVGGYADTQYF
TRBJ2-3,NA,TRBD2,TRBV5-1,TGCGCCAGCAGAGCGGGGGGCACAGATACGCAGTATTTT,CASRAGGTDTQYF
TRBJ2-7,few,NA,TRBV25-1,TGTGCCAGCAGTGTCCAAGGGGGATATGAGCAGTACTTC,CASSVQGGYEQYF
TRBJ1-2,NA,NA,TRBV28,TGTGCCAGCAGCTCCGGGGTCCCTTATGGCTACACCTTC,CASSSGVPYGYTF
TRBJ1-2,NA,NA,TRBV5-1,TGCGCCAGCAGCTTGGCCTTTAACTATGGCTACACCTTC,CASSLAFNYGYTF
TRBJ1-6,few,NA,TRBV6-4,TGTGCCAGCAGGGATACAGGGATTAATTCACCCCTCCACTTT,CASRDTGINSPLHF